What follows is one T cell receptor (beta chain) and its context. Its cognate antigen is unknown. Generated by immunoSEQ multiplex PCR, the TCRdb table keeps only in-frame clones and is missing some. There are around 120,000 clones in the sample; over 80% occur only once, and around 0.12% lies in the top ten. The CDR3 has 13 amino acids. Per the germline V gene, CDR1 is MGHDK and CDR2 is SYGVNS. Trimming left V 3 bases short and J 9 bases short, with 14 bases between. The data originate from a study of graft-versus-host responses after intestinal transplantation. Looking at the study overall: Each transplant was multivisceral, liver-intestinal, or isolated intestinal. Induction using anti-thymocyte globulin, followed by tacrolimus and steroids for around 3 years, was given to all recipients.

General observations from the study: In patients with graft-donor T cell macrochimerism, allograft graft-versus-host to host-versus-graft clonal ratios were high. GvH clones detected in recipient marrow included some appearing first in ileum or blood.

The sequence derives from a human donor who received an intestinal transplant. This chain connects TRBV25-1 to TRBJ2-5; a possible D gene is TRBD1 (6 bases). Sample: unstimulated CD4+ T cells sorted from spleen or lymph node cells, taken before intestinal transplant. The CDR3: CASSEDSPAPQYF. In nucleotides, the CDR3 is TGTGCCAGCAGTGAGGACAGTCCGGCTCCCCAGTACTTC.